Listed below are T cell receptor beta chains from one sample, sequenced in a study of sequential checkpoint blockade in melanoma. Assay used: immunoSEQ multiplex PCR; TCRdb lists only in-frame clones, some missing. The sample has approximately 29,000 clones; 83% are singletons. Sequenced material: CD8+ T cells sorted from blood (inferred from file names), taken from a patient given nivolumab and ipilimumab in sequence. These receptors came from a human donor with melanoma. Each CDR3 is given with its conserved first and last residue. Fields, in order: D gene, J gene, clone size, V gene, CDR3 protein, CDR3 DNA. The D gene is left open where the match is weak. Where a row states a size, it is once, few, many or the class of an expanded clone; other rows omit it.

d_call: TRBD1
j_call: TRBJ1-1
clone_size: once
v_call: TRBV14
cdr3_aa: CASSRRTGGYTEAFF
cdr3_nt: TGTGCCAGCAGCCGGAGGACAGGGGGCTATACTGAAGCTTTCTTT

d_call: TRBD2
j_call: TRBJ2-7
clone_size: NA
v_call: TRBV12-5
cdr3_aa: CASGMEALAGALYEQYF
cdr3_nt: TGTGCTAGTGGGATGGAGGCCCTAGCGGGGGCCCTATACGAGCAGTACTTC

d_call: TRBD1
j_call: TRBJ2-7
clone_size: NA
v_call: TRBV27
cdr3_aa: CASSSGQGKREQYF
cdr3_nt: TGTGCCAGCAGTTCGGGACAGGGGAAACGCGAGCAGTACTTC

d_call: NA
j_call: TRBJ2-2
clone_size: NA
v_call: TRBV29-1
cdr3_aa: CSVVRPSDTNTGELFF
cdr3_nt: TGTAGCGTTGTCAGGCCTAGCGATACGAACACCGGGGAGCTGTTTTTT

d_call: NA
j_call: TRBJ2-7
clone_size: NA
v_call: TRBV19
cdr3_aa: CASSGHGRGEQYF
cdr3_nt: TGTGCCAGTAGTGGCCACGGCCGGGGCGAGCAGTACTTC

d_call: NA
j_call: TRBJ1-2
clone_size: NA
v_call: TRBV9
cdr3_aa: CASSGRGGYTF
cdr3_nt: TGTGCCAGCAGCGGGAGGGGTGGCTACACCTTC

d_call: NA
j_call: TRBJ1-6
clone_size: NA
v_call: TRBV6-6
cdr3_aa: CASSYDSGVSPLHF
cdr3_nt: TGTGCCAGCAGTTATGACTCAGGGGTTTCACCCCTCCACTTT

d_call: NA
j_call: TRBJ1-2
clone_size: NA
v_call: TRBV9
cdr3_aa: CASNFPEQGYTF
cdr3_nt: TGTGCCAGCAACTTTCCGGAACAGGGCTACACCTTC

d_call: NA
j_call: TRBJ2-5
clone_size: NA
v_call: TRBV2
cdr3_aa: CASSESGQPQETQYF
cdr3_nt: TGTGCCAGCAGTGAATCAGGACAGCCCCAAGAGACCCAGTACTTC

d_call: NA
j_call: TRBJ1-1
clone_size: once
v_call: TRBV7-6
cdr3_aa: CASSPLAGAAFF
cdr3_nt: TGTGCCAGCAGCCCCCTGGCGGGGGCCGCTTTCTTT

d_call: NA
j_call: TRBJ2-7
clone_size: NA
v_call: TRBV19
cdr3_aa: CASSASGSGYEQYF
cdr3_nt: TGTGCCAGTAGTGCATCGGGTAGCGGCTACGAGCAGTACTTC

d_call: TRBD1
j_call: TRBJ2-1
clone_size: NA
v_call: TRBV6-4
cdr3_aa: CASSHTPGKGGDEQFF
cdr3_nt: TGTGCCAGCAGTCACACGCCGGGAAAAGGGGGCGATGAGCAGTTCTTC

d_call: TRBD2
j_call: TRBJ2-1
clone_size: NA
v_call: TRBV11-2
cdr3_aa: CASSLLAGRSYNEQFF
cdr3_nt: TGTGCCAGCAGCTTACTAGCGGGAAGAAGCTACAATGAGCAGTTCTTC

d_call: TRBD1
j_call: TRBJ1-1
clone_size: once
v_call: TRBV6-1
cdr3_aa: CASSEAQGWYTEAFF
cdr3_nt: TGTGCCAGCAGTGAAGCACAGGGGTGGTACACTGAAGCTTTCTTT

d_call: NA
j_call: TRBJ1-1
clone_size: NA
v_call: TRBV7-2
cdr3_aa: CASRRGTEAFF
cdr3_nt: TGTGCCAGCAGGCGAGGCACTGAAGCTTTCTTT

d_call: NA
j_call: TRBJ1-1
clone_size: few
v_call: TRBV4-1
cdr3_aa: CASSQGQAHTEAFF
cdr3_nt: TGCGCCAGCAGCCAAGGGCAGGCGCACACTGAAGCTTTCTTT

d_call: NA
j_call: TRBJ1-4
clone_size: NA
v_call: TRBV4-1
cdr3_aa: CASSQGSANEKLFF
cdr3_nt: TGCGCCAGCAGCCAAGGTTCTGCTAATGAAAAACTGTTTTTT

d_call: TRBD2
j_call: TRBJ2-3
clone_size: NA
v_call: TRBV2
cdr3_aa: CAFYGRGTDTQYF
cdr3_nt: TGTGCCTTCTACGGGCGGGGGACAGATACGCAGTATTTT

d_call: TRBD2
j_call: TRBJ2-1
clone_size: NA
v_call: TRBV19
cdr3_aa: CASSLRTSYNEQFF
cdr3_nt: TGTGCCAGTAGTCTGCGGACTAGCTACAATGAGCAGTTCTTC

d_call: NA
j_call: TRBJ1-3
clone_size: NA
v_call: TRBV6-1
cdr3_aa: CASSESRPREDTIYF
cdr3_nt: TGTGCCAGCAGTGAATCGCGTCCCCGGGAGGACACCATATATTTT

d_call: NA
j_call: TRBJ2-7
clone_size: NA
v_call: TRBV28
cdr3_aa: CASSPGIYEQYF
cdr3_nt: TGTGCCAGCAGCCCAGGGATCTACGAGCAGTACTTC

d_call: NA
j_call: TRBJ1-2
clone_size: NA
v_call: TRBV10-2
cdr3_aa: CASSEAGGTFGYTF
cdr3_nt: TGCGCCAGCAGTGAGGCGGGGGGGACATTTGGCTACACCTTC

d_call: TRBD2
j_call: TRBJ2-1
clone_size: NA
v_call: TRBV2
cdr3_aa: CANSGLSSYNEQFF
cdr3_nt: TGTGCCAATAGCGGGTTGAGCTCCTACAATGAGCAGTTCTTC

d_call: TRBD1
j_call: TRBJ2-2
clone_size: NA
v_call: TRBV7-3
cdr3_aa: CASSYRQGNGELFF
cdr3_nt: TGTGCCAGCAGCTACCGACAGGGGAACGGGGAGCTGTTTTTT

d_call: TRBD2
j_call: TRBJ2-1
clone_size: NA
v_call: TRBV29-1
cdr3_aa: CSVEASGNEQFF
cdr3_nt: TGCAGCGTTGAGGCTAGCGGTAATGAGCAGTTCTTC

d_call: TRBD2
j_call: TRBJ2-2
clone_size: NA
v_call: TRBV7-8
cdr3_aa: CASSSSGRGTGELFF
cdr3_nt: TGTGCCAGCAGCTCTAGCGGGAGGGGTACCGGGGAGCTGTTTTTT

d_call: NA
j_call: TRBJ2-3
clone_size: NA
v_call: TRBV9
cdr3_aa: CASSDYSIAGDTQYF
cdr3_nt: TGTGCCAGCAGCGACTACTCCATAGCTGGAGATACGCAGTATTTT

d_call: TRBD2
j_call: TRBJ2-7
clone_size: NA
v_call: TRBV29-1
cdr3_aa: CSVKGTSGSNFHEQYF
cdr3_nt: TGCAGCGTTAAAGGGACTAGCGGGAGTAATTTTCACGAGCAGTACTTC

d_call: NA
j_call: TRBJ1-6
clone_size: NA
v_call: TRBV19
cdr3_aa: CASSVGYNSPLHF
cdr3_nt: TGTGCCAGTTCCGTCGGCTATAATTCACCCCTCCACTTT

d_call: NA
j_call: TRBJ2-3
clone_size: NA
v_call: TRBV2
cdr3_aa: CASSNPYRDSTDTQYF
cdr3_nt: TGTGCCAGCAGTAACCCCTACAGGGATAGCACAGATACGCAGTATTTT

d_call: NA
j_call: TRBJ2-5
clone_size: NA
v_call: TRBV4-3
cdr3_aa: CASSQDGSAGGETQYF
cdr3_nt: TGCGCCAGCAGCCAAGATGGGAGCGCTGGGGGGGAGACCCAGTACTTC

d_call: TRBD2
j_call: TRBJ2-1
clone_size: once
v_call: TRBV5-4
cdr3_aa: CASSLASGTSTYNEQFF
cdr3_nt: TGTGCCAGCAGCTTGGCCTCCGGGACTAGTACCTACAATGAGCAGTTCTTC

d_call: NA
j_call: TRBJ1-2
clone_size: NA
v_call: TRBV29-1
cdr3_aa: CSVREDYGYTF
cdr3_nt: TGCAGCGTTCGGGAGGACTATGGCTACACCTTC

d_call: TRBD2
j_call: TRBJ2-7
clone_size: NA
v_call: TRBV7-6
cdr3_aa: CASSHRGGRYEQYF
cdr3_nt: TGTGCCAGCAGCCATCGGGGGGGACGCTACGAGCAGTACTTC

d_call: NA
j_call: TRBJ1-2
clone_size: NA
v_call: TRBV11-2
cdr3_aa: CASSPGGGYGYTF
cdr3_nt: TGTGCCAGCAGCCCCGGTGGGGGGTATGGCTACACCTTC

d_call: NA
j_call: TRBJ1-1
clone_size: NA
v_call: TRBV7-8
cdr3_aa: CASSDGLELKTKNTEAFF
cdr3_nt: TGTGCCAGCAGCGACGGTTTAGAGTTGAAGACTAAGAACACTGAAGCTTTCTTT

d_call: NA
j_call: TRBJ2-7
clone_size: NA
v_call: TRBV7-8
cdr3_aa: CASSPGTPYEQYF
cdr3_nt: TGTGCCAGCAGCCCTGGGACACCCTACGAGCAGTACTTC

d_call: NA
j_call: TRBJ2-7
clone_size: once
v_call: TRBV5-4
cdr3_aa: CASSLTGDEQYF
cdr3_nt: TGTGCCAGCAGCTTGACGGGAGATGAGCAGTACTTC

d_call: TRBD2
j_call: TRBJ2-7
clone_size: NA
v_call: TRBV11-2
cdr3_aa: CASSSRTSEQFYEQYF
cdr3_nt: TGTGCCAGCAGCTCCCGGACTAGCGAGCAATTCTACGAGCAGTACTTC

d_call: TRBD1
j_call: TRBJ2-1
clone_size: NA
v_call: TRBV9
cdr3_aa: CASRPPGTAYNEQFF
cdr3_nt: TGTGCCAGCAGGCCCCCCGGGACAGCTTACAATGAGCAGTTCTTC

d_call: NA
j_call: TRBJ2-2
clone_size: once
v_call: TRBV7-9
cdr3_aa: CASSQRPGQRNTGELFF
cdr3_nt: TGTGCCAGCAGCCAACGACCGGGACAACGGAACACCGGGGAGCTGTTTTTT

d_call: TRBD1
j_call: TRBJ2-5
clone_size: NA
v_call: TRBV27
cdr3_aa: CATRGTGHSLETQYF
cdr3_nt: TGTGCCACCAGGGGGACAGGACATTCGTTGGAGACCCAGTACTTC

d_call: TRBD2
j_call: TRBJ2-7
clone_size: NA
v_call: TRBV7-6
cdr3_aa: CASSFSGGAGYEQYF
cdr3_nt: TGTGCCAGCAGCTTCAGCGGGGGGGCCGGGTATGAGCAGTACTTC

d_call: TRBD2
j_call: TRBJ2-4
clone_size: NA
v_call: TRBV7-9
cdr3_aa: CASSNLNSGTAKNIQYF
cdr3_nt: TGTGCCAGCAGCAACCTAAATAGCGGGACTGCCAAAAACATTCAGTACTTC